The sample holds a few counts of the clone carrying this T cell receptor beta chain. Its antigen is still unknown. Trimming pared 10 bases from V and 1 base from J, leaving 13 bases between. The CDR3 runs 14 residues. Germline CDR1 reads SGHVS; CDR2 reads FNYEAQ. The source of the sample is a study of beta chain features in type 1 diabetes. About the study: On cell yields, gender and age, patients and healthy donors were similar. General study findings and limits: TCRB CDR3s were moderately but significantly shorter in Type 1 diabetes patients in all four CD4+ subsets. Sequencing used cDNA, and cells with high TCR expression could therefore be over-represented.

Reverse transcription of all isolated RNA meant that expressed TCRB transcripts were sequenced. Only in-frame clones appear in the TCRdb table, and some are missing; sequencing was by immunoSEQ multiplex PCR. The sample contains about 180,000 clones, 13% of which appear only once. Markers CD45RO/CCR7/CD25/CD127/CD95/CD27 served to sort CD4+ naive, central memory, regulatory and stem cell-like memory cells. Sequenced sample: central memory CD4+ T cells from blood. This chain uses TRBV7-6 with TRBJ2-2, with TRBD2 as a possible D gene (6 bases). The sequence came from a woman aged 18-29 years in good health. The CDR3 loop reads CATTPGRNTGELFF. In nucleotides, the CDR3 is TGTGCCACCACCCCCGGGAGGAACACCGGGGAGCTGTTTTTT.